The 21 T cell receptor beta chains listed next were all sequenced from one sample in a study of control samples from healthy donors and cancer patients. Sequencing was performed with immunoSEQ multiplex PCR; in TCRdb, only in-frame clones are kept and a portion is missing. The sample records roughly 130,000 clones, about 94% being singletons. The source material was blood. The receptors were gathered from a young man in good health.

This chain uses TRBV27 with TRBJ2-1; TRBD2 agrees at 13 bases. This CDR3 spans 17 amino acids. V shed 5 bases, J shed 7 bases, and the junction held 11 bases outside the gene matches. Per germline, CDR1 MNHEY and CDR2 SMNVEV (reference sequence). This chain's CDR3 is CASSPLTSGGPRNEQFF. The DNA of the CDR3 is TGTGCCAGCAGTCCCCTGACTAGCGGGGGGCCCCGGAATGAGCAGTTCTTC.

CDR3 sequence reads: CASSSRGQGGEQYF. The CDR3 DNA is TGTGCCAGCAGTTCCCGAGGGCAGGGAGGTGAGCAGTACTTC. The chain carries TRBV27 and TRBJ2-7, with a weak D call TRBD2 (6 bases). The CDR3 totals 14 residues. The germline V gene encodes CDR1 MNHEY and CDR2 SMNVEV (reference sequence). Trimming pared 4 bases from V and 7 bases from J, leaving 17 bases between.

V usage is TRBV3-1 (or the pseudogene TRBV3-2) and J usage is TRBJ1-1; tentative D call: TRBD1 (6 bases). Trimming took 4 bases from V and 1 from J, leaving 13 bases between them. Per the germline V gene, CDR1 is LGHDT and CDR2 is YNNKEL (reference sequence). The CDR3 totals 15 residues. This CDR3 reads CASSLGTRSNTEAFF. The DNA for the CDR3 is TGTGCCAGCAGCCTCGGGACAAGGTCGAACACTGAAGCTTTCTTT.

V and J are TRBV28 and TRBJ1-6; D unresolved. The germline V gene has CDR1 MDHEN and CDR2 SYDVKM. V was cut by 7 bases and J by 7 bases, with 23 bases left in between. The CDR3 runs to 17 residues. The CDR3 coding sequence is TGTGCCAGCAACCGCGCTGTCGAGGGCGGGTTCAATTCACCCCTCCACTTT. Protein product: CASNRAVEGGFNSPLHF.

The chain combines TRBV7-2 with TRBJ1-4; 10 nucleotides agree with TRBD1. Per germline, CDR1 SGHTA and CDR2 FQGNSA. CDR3 length equals 14 residues. Germline trimming cut 4 bases from V and 6 bases from J; bases unmatched to any gene: 2. DNA for the CDR3: TGTGCCAGCAGCTCGGACAGGGGGGATGAAAAACTGTTTTTT. Protein: CASSSDRGDEKLFF.

V is TRBV15 and J is TRBJ1-2; D perhaps matches TRBD1 (5 bases). There are 13 residues in the CDR3. V was trimmed by 3 bases and J by 4 bases, leaving 9 bases between them. Per germline, CDR1 LNHNV and CDR2 YYDKDF (reference sequence). The CDR3 DNA follows: TGTGCCACCAGCAGCAGGGTTAGCTATGGCTACACCTTC. Translated, it gives CATSSRVSYGYTF.

The V gene is TRBV28, the J gene TRBJ1-1; D is possibly TRBD1 (6 bases). This CDR3 is 14 amino acids long. CDR1 is MDHEN and CDR2 is SYDVKM in the germline V gene. The V end was cut by 2 bases, the J end by 9 bases, with 16 bases between. Here the CDR3 reads CASSLGEAGVQAFF. In DNA form, the CDR3 reads TGTGCCAGCAGTTTAGGGGAGGCAGGGGTTCAAGCTTTCTTT.

The chain is built from TRBV11-2 and TRBJ2-1; D tentatively fits TRBD1 or TRBD2 (6 bases each). The CDR3 contains 15 residues. Trimming removed 2 bases from V and 4 bases from J, with 12 bases in between. Germline V gives CDR1 SGHAT, CDR2 FQNNGV. The CDR3 nucleotides are TGTGCCAGCAGCTTAAGAGGGGGAGGATACAATGAGCAGTTCTTC. Translated, it gives CASSLRGGGYNEQFF.

The chain employs TRBV9 and TRBJ1-1; 7 bases are shared with TRBD1. Germline CDR1 SGDLS, CDR2 YYNGEE. The CDR3 consists of 14 residues. After removal of 3 bases from V and 1 base from J, the junction contained 3 bases not matched to a gene. The CDR3 is CASSGYRGNTEAFF. CDR3 sequence (DNA): TGTGCCAGCAGCGGCTACAGGGGGAACACTGAAGCTTTCTTT.

This chain links TRBV10-3 with TRBJ1-3, with a possible D match to TRBD1 (6 bases). CDR3 length: 13 residues. V lost 3 bases and J lost 4, with 7 bases in between. Germline-derived CDR1 and CDR2 are ENHRY and SYGVKD. The CDR3 DNA follows: TGTGCCATCAGTGACGGACAGGGAAACACCATATATTTT. Translating it yields CAISDGQGNTIYF.

This clone was seen only once. The V call is TRBV3-1 (or the pseudogene TRBV3-2), the J call TRBJ1-2, with TRBD1 matching over 7 bases. V shed 0 bases and J 3 bases; nucleotides not matched to a gene: 13. This CDR3 has 18 amino acids. From germline, CDR1 is LGHDT and CDR2 YNNKEL (reference sequence). The CDR3 sequence is CASSQETAPGGEYYGYTF. The CDR3 nucleotides read TGTGCCAGCAGCCAAGAGACGGCCCCAGGGGGAGAATACTATGGCTACACCTTC.

This clone was observed a single time. V usage is TRBV9 and J usage is TRBJ2-1, with 11 nucleotides matching TRBD2. Germline lookup yields CDR1 SGDLS and CDR2 YYNGEE. CDR3 length equals 16 residues. V dropped 3 bases and J dropped 4; count of bases not matched to a gene: 6. This CDR3 reads CASSASLAGGYNEQFF. The CDR3 nucleotides are TGTGCCAGCAGCGCCTCTCTAGCGGGGGGTTACAATGAGCAGTTCTTC.

CDR3 in DNA: TGCGCCAGCAGCGGGGCTACTAATGAAAAACTGTTTTTT. As protein: CASSGATNEKLFF. This chain connects TRBV5-1 to TRBJ1-4; a weak D match, TRBD1 (5 bases). V was cut by 4 bases and J by 2 bases, with 6 bases left in between. The CDR3 consists of 13 residues. The germline gives CDR1 SGHRS, CDR2 YFSETQ.

This sequence joins TRBV25-1 and TRBJ1-5, with TRBD1 as a possible D gene (6 bases). Trimming removed 9 bases from V and 1 base from J, with 7 bases in between. This CDR3 is built from 12 residues. Germline V gives CDR1 MGHDK, CDR2 SYGVNS. CDR3 sequence: CASQGSNQPQHF. CDR3 coding DNA: TGTGCCAGTCAGGGGAGCAATCAGCCCCAGCATTTT.

The chain joins TRBV5-5 to TRBJ1-5; D gene uncertain. Germline V gene sequence: CDR1 SGHKS, CDR2 YYEKEE (reference sequence). The CDR3 spans 14 residues. Trimming left V 1 base short and J 0 bases short, with 5 bases between. CDR3 DNA: TGTGCCAGCAGCTTGCGAGATAGCAATCAGCCCCAGCATTTT. This translates into CASSLRDSNQPQHF.

This chain uses TRBV10-3 with TRBJ2-7, with TRBD2 matching 7 bases. Trimming at V came to 2 bases and at J to 1 base, leaving 11 bases not matched to a gene. Germline-derived CDR1 and CDR2 are ENHRY and SYGVKD. The CDR3 loop spans 17 amino acids. Here the CDR3 reads CAISEGGVAWTSYEQYF. CDR3 sequence (DNA): TGTGCCATCAGTGAGGGGGGGGTTGCGTGGACATCCTACGAGCAGTACTTC.

This sequence joins TRBV4-1 and TRBJ2-5; possibly TRBD1 or TRBD2 for D (5 bases each). This CDR3 has 15 amino acids. Germline CDR1 and CDR2: MGHRA and YSYEKL. V was clipped by 0 bases and J by 3 bases, with 11 bases between them. In DNA, the CDR3 is TGCGCCAGCAGCCAAGATGAGGGGCGGGAAGAGACCCAGTACTTC. Its protein product is CASSQDEGREETQYF.

The V and J genes are TRBV19 and TRBJ2-7, with D perhaps being TRBD1 or TRBD2 (5 bases each). The CDR3 is made up of 15 amino acids. The V end was cut by 5 bases, the J end by 3 bases, with 17 bases between. From germline, CDR1 is LNHDA and CDR2 SQIVND (reference sequence). CDR3 sequence (DNA): TGTGCCAGTAGTTCCGGGACCGTCCGGAGCTACGAGCAGTACTTC. Its protein is CASSSGTVRSYEQYF.

This chain uses TRBV4-1 with TRBJ1-4; 9 nucleotides agree with TRBD1. The ends lost 2 bases at V and 3 bases at J; junction bases unmatched: 7. The CDR3 contains 17 residues. Germline loops: CDR1 MGHRA, CDR2 YSYEKL. The CDR3 sequence: CASSQIGTGRSNEKLFF. The CDR3 nucleotides read TGCGCCAGCAGCCAAATAGGGACAGGGAGGTCTAATGAAAAACTGTTTTTT.

The chain carries TRBV27 and TRBJ2-2; D remains unclear. The CDR3 length is 13 residues. Trimming shortened V by 5 bases and J by 1 base, and 5 bases separated the two germline ends. CDR1 is MNHEY and CDR2 is SMNVEV in the germline V gene (reference sequence). This CDR3 reads CASSPLNTGELFF. CDR3 nucleotides: TGTGCCAGCAGTCCCCTGAACACCGGGGAGCTGTTTTTT.

CDR3 DNA sequence: TGTGCCAGCAGTTCGACAGGGGGCGCCTTTAAGGATTCACCCCTCCACTTT. It is translated as CASSSTGGAFKDSPLHF. V usage is TRBV7-9 and J usage is TRBJ1-6; 10 nucleotides agree with TRBD1. The CDR3 has 17 residues. The germline V gene encodes CDR1 SEHNR and CDR2 FQNEAQ (reference sequence). V shed 6 bases and J 8 bases; nucleotides not matched to a gene: 13.